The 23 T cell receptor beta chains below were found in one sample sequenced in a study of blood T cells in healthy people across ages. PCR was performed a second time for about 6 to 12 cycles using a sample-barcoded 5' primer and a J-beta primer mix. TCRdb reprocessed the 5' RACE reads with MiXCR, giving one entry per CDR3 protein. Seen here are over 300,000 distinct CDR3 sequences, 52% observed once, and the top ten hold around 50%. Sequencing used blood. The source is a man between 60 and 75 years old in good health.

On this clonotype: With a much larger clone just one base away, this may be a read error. CDR3 nucleotide sequence: TGTGCCAGCAGCTCGTTGGCCCGGGGGGCGGAGACCCAGTACTTC. It translates to CASSSLARGAETQYF. V is TRBV7-8 and J is TRBJ2-5; possible D gene TRBD2, 7 bases. The V end was cut by 4 bases, the J end by 5 bases, with 17 bases between. The CDR3 is made up of 15 amino acids. From germline, CDR1 is SGHVS and CDR2 FQNEAQ.

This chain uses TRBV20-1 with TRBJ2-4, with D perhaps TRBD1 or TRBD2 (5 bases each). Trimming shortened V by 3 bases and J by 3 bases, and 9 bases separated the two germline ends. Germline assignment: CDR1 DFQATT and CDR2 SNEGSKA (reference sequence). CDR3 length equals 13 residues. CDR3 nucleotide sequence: TGCAGTGCTAGGACGAGGGGCAAAAACATTCAGTACTTC. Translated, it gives CSARTRGKNIQYF.

This chain's CDR3 is CSAGRLGATEAFF. CDR3 nucleotides: TGCAGTGCCGGACGGCTGGGGGCCACTGAAGCTTTCTTT. This rearrangement joins TRBV20-1 to TRBJ1-1; D may be TRBD1 (6 bases). Germline V gene data show CDR1 as DFQATT and CDR2 as SNEGSKA (reference sequence). Trimming removed 6 bases from V and 4 bases from J, with 15 bases in between. This CDR3 comprises 13 residues.

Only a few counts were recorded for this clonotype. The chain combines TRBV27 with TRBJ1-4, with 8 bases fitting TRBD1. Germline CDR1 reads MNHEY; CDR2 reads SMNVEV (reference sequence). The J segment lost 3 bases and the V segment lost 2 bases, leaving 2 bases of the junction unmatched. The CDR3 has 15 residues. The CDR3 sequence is CASSLRDRPNEKLFF. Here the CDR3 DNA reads TGTGCCAGCAGTTTAAGGGACAGGCCTAATGAAAAACTGTTTTTT.

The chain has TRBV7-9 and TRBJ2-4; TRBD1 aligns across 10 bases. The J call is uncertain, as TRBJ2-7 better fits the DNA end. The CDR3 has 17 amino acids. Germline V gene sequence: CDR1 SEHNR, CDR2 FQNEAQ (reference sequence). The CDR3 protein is CASSSYPPGQGAYEQYF. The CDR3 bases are TGTGCCAGCAGCTCATACCCTCCCGGACAGGGGGCCTACGAGCAGTACTTC.

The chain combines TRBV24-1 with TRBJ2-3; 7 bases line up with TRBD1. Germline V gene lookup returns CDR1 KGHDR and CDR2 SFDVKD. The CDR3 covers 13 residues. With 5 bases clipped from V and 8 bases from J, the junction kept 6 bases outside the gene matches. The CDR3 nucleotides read TGTGCCACCAGTGCCACAGGGGCCGGTACGCAGTATTTT. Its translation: CATSATGAGTQYF.

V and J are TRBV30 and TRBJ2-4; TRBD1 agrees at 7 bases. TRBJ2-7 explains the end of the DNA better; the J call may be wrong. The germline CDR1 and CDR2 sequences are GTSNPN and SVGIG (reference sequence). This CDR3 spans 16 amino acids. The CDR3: CAWNRDSALLRGEQYF. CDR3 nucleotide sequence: TGTGCCTGGAACCGGGACAGCGCCCTTCTCCGGGGCGAGCAGTACTTC.

The CDR3 here is CSATTTGTGGLIYSPLHF. In DNA, the CDR3 is TGCAGTGCTACAACCACGGGGACAGGGGGCCTTATCTATTCACCCCTCCACTTT. The V call is TRBV20-1, the J call TRBJ1-6, with 12 bases identical to TRBD1. The V gene's germline CDR1 is DFQATT and CDR2 SNEGSKA (reference sequence). The length of the CDR3 is 18 residues. The ends lost 4 bases at V and 8 bases at J; junction bases unmatched: 15.

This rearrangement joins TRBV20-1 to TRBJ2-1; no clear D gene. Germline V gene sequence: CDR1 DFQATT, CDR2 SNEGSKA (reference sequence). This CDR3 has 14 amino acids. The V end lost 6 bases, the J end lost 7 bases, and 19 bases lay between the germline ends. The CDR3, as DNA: TGCAGTGCGAGTCGGACGGGCGCACTAAATGAGCAGTTCTTC. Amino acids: CSASRTGALNEQFF.

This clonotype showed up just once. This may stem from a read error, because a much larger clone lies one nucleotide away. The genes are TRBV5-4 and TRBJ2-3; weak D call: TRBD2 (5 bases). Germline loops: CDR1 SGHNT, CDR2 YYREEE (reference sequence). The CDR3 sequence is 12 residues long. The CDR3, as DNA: TGTGCCGGCAGCCTGGAGGTAGATACGCAGTATTTT. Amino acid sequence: CAGSLEVDTQYF.

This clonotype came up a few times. CDR3 amino acids: CASSPRGTVTLEQYF. CDR3 nucleotide sequence: TGTGCCAGCAGCCCTCGGGGGACCGTAACTCTCGAGCAGTACTTC. The rearrangement links TRBV4-2 to TRBJ2-4; tentatively, D is TRBD2 (6 bases). Near its end, the DNA agrees better with TRBJ2-7, so the J call may be wrong. The CDR3 sequence is 15 residues long. Germline V gives CDR1 LGHNA, CDR2 YNFKEQ.

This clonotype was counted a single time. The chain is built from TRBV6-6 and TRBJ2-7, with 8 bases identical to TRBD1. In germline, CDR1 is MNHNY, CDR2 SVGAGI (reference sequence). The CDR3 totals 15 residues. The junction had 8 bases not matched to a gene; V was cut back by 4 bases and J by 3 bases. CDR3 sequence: CASSFGPGTGYEQYF. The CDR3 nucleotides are TGTGCCAGCAGTTTCGGCCCCGGGACAGGCTACGAGCAGTACTTC.

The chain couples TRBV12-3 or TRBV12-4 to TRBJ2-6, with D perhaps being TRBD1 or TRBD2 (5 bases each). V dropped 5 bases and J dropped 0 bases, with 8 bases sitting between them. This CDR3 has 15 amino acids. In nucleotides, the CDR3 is TGTGCCAGCAGTCCGGGGCCCTCTGGGGCCAACGTCCTGACTTTC. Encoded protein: CASSPGPSGANVLTF.

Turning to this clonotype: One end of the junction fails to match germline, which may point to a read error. CDR3 DNA sequence: TGTGCCGGCAGAAGACAGGGGGCCCTCTCCTACAATGAGCAGTTCTTC. Its translation is CAGRRQGALSYNEQFF. This chain joins TRBV2 and TRBJ2-1; 10 nucleotides line up with TRBD1. Per germline, CDR1 SNHLY and CDR2 FYNNEI. The CDR3 has 16 amino acids.

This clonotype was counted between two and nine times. As DNA, the CDR3 is TGTGCCAGCAGTGCCCTGACGGGGGGGAAGGATACGCAGTATTTT. Translation: CASSALTGGKDTQYF. The rearrangement uses TRBV6-4 and TRBJ2-3; 8 bases align to TRBD2. Trimming removed 4 bases from V and 6 bases from J; junction bases left unmatched: 9. The germline V gene has CDR1 MRHNA and CDR2 SNTAGT. The CDR3 runs 15 residues.

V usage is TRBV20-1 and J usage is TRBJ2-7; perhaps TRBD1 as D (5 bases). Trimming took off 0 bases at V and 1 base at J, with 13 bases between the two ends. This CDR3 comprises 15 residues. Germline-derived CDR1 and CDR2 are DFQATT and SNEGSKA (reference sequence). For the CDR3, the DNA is TGCAGTGCTAGAGATATTGTGCAGGGATCCTACGAGCAGTACTTC. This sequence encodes CSARDIVQGSYEQYF.

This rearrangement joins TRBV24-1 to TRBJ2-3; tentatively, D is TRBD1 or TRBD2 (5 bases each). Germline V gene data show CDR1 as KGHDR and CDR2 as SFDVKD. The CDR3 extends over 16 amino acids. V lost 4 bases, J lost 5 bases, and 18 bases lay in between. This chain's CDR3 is CATSEYPGPRIDTQYF. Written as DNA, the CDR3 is TGTGCCACCAGTGAGTACCCGGGACCGCGCATAGATACGCAGTATTTT.

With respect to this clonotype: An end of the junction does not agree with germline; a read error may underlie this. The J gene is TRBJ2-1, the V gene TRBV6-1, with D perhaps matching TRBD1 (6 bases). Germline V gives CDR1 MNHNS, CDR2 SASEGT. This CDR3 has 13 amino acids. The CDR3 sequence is CASNERGNNEQFF. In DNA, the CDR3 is TGTGCCAGCAATGAAAGGGGGAACAATGAGCAGTTCTTC.

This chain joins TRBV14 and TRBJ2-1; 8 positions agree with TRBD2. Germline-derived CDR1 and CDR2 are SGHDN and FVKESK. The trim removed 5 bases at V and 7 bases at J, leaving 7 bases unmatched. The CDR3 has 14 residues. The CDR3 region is CASSVSGSGNEQFF. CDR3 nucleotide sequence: TGTGCCAGCAGCGTGAGCGGGAGCGGGAATGAGCAGTTCTTC.

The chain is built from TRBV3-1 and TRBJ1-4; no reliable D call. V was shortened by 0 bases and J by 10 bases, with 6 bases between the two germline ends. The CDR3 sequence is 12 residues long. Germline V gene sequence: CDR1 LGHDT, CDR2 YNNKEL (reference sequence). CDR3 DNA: TGTGCCAGCAGCCAAGAGAGTAGAAAACTGTTTTTT. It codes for CASSQESRKLFF.

This CDR3 reads CASSLTGTYQETQYF. In DNA form, the CDR3 reads TGTGCCAGCAGTCTGACGGGGACGTACCAAGAGACCCAGTACTTC. The J gene is TRBJ2-5, the V gene TRBV27, with D possibly being TRBD1 or TRBD2 (5 bases each). V was pared by 5 bases and J by 0 bases, with 13 bases between. The CDR3 sequence is 15 residues long. CDR1 MNHEY and CDR2 SMNVEV come from the germline V gene (reference sequence).

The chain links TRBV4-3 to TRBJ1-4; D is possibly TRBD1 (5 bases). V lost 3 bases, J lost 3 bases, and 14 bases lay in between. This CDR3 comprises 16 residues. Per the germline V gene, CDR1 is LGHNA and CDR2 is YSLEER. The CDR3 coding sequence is TGCGCCAGCAGCCAGATGGGGCCGGGGGCTAATGAAAAACTGTTTTTT. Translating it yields CASSQMGPGANEKLFF.

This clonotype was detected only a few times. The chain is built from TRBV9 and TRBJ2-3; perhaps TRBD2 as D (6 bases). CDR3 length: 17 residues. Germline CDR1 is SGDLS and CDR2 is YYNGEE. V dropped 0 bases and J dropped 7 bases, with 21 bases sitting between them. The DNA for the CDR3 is TGTGCCAGCAGCGTAGACGGGAGAGAGGGATCCACGAATACGCAGTATTTT. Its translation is CASSVDGREGSTNTQYF.